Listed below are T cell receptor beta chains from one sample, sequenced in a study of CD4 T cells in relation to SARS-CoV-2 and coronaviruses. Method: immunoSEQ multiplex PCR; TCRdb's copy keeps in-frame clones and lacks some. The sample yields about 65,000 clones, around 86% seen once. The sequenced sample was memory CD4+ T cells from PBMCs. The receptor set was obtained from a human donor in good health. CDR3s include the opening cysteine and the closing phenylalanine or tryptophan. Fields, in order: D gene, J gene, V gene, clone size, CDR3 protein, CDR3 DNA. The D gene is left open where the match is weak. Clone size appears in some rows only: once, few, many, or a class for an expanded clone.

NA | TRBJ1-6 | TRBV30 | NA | CAWNMGLTNSPLHF | TGTGCCTGGAATATGGGACTGACTAATTCACCCCTCCACTTT
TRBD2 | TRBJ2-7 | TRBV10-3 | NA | CAISGGTSGRIYEQYF | TGTGCCATCAGTGGGGGGACTAGCGGGAGGATCTACGAGCAGTACTTC
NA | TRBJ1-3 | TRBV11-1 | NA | CASSFDSYRSGNTIYF | TGTGCCAGCAGCTTCGATTCCTACCGCTCTGGAAACACCATATATTTT
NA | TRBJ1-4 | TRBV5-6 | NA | CASTRTDNEKLFF | TGTGCCAGCACCCGGACAGATAATGAAAAACTGTTTTTT
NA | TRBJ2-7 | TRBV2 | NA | CASRANYEQYF | TGTGCCAGCAGGGCCAACTACGAGCAGTACTTC
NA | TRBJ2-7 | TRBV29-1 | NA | CSVEGVGGTPYEQYF | TGCAGCGTTGAGGGGGTTGGGGGAACACCCTACGAGCAGTACTTC
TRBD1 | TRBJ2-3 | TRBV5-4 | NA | CASSLGQGATDTQYF | TGTGCCAGCAGCTTGGGTCAGGGGGCCACAGATACGCAGTATTTT
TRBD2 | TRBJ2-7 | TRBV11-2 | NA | CASSLRQTSGGALFDEQYF | TGTGCCAGCAGCCTCCGTCAGACTAGCGGGGGGGCCTTATTCGACGAGCAGTACTTC
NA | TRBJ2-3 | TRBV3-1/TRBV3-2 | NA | CASRELNTDTQYF | TGTGCCAGCAGGGAACTGAACACGGATACGCAGTATTTT
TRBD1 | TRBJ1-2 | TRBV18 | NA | CASSSGTGSKGGYTF | TGTGCCAGCTCTTCCGGGACAGGTTCGAAGGGTGGCTACACCTTC
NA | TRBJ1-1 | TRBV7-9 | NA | CASSYRDGTEAFF | TGTGCCAGCAGTTACAGGGACGGCACTGAAGCTTTCTTT
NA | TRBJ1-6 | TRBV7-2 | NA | CASSPQWGSPLHF | TGTGCCAGCAGCCCACAGTGGGGTTCACCCCTCCACTTT
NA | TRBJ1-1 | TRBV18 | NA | CASSPSTGDTEAFF | TGTGCCAGCTCACCCTCGACGGGGGACACTGAAGCTTTCTTT
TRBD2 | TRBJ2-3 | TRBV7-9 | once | CASSPSAGYTDTQYF | TGTGCCAGCAGCCCATCAGCGGGATACACAGATACGCAGTATTTT
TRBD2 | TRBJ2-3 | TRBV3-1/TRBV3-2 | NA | CASSQGTSGTDTQYF | TGTGCCAGCAGCCAGGGAACTAGCGGCACAGATACGCAGTATTTT
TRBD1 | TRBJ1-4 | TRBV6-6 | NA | CASRAGQPNEKLFF | TGTGCCAGCAGAGCGGGACAGCCTAATGAAAAACTGTTTTTT
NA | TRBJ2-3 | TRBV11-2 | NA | CASSPRTFTDTQYF | TGTGCCAGCAGCCCTAGGACATTCACAGATACGCAGTATTTT
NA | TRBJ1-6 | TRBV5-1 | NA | CASSLQGSNSPLHF | TGCGCCAGCAGCTTGCAGGGGTCCAATTCACCCCTCCACTTT
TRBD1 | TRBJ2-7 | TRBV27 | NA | CASRRLQGASEQYF | TGTGCCAGCAGACGGCTACAGGGGGCAAGCGAGCAGTACTTC
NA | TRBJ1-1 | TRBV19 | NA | CASSKTRLDTEAFF | TGTGCCAGTAGTAAGACTCGGTTGGACACTGAAGCTTTCTTT
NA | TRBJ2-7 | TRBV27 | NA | CASRRSYEQYF | TGTGCCAGCAGACGCTCCTACGAGCAGTACTTC
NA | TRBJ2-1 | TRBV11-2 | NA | CASSSPTNNEQFF | TGTGCCAGCAGCTCGCCGACCAATAATGAGCAGTTCTTC
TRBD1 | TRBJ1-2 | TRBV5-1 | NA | CASSPLTGESGYTF | TGCGCCAGCAGCCCATTGACAGGGGAGAGTGGCTACACCTTC
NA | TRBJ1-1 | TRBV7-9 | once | CASSLAGHPQAEAFF | TGTGCCAGCAGCTTAGCCGGACACCCTCAAGCTGAAGCTTTCTTT
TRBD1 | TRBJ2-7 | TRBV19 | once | CASSESRTGIYEQYF | TGTGCCAGTAGCGAATCAAGGACAGGGATCTACGAGCAGTACTTC
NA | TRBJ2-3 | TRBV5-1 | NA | CASSEVSGTDTQYF | TGCGCCAGCAGCGAAGTGTCGGGTACAGATACGCAGTATTTT
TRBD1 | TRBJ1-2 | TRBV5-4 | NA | CASSVTGTGVTYGYTF | TGTGCCAGCAGCGTGACTGGGACAGGGGTTACTTATGGCTACACCTTC
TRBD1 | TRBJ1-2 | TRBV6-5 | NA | CASSRQDRGQGGYTF | TGTGCCAGCAGTCGCCAGGACAGGGGGCAAGGTGGCTACACCTTC
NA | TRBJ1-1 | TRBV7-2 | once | CASSLAPREVPEAFF | TGTGCCAGCAGCTTAGCCCCCAGGGAGGTCCCTGAAGCTTTCTTT
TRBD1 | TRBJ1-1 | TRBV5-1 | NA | CASSLTGQTNTEAFF | TGCGCCAGCAGCTTGACGGGACAGACGAACACTGAAGCTTTCTTT
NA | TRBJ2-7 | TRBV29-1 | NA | CSANWAQEQYF | TGCAGCGCTAATTGGGCGCAAGAGCAGTACTTC
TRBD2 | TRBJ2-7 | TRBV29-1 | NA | CSVEELSSGRTYEQYF | TGCAGCGTTGAAGAGTTAAGTAGCGGGAGAACCTACGAGCAGTACTTC
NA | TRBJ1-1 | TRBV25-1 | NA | CASSESRTDRLAFF | TGTGCCAGCAGTGAATCCCGGACAGATCGGCTAGCTTTCTTT
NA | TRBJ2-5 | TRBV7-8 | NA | CASSLGRGRARETQYF | TGTGCCAGCAGCTTAGGAAGGGGCAGGGCAAGAGAGACCCAGTACTTC
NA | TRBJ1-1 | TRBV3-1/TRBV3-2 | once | CASSLSRAGHTEAFF | TGTGCCAGCAGTCTTAGTCGGGCAGGGCACACTGAAGCTTTCTTT
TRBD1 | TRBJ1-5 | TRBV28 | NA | CASSLQGVTNQPQHF | TGTGCCAGCAGCTTACAGGGGGTTACCAATCAGCCCCAGCATTTT
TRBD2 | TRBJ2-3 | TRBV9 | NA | CASSPGLAGVQPTQYF | TGTGCCAGCAGCCCAGGACTAGCGGGAGTTCAGCCGACGCAGTATTTT
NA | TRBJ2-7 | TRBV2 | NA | CASSVPGLVDEQYF | TGTGCCAGCAGTGTTCCGGGGTTGGTCGACGAGCAGTACTTC
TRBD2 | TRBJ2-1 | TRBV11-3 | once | CASSRTSGGGPNEQFF | TGTGCCAGCAGCCGGACTAGCGGGGGAGGGCCCAATGAGCAGTTCTTC
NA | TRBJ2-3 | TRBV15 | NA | CATSRVGSTDTQYF | TGTGCCACCAGCAGAGTTGGCAGCACAGATACGCAGTATTTT
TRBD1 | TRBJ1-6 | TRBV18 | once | CASSPGAGGDSPLHF | TGTGCCAGCTCACCGGGGGCAGGGGGCGATTCACCCCTCCACTTT
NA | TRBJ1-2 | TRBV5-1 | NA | CASSLESVPNYGYTF | TGCGCCAGCAGCTTGGAATCGGTACCTAACTATGGCTACACCTTC
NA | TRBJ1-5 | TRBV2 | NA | CASSGRIQDQPQHF | TGTGCCAGCAGCGGTAGGATACAAGATCAGCCCCAGCATTTT
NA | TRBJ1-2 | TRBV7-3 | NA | CASSSSTGSNGYTF | TGTGCCAGCAGCTCATCCACAGGGTCCAATGGCTACACCTTC
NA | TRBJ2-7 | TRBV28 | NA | CASSQPYEQYF | TGTGCCAGCAGCCAACCCTACGAGCAGTACTTC
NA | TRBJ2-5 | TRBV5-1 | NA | CASSGDGQETQYF | TGCGCCAGCAGCGGGGACGGACAAGAGACCCAGTACTTC
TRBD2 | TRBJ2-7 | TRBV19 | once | CASRRSGATSLGEQYF | TGTGCCAGTAGGCGTAGCGGGGCGACAAGTCTTGGAGAGCAGTACTTC